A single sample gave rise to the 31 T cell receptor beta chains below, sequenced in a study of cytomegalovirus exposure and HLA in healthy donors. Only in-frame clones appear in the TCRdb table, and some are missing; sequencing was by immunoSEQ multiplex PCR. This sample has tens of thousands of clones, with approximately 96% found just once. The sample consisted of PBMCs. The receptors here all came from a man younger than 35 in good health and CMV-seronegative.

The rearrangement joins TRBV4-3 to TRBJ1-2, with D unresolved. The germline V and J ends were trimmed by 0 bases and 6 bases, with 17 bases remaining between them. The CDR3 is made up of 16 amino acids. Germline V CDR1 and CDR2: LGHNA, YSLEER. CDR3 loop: CASSQEVTGGVNGYTF. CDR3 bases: TGCGCCAGCAGCCAAGAGGTGACGGGAGGTGTGAATGGCTACACCTTC.

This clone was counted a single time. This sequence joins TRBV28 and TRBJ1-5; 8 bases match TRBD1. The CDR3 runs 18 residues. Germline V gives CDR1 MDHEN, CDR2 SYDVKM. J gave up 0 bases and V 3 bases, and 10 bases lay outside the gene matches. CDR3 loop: CASSLYGDRLYSNQPQHF. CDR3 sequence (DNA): TGTGCCAGCAGTTTGTACGGGGACAGGCTCTATAGCAATCAGCCCCAGCATTTT.

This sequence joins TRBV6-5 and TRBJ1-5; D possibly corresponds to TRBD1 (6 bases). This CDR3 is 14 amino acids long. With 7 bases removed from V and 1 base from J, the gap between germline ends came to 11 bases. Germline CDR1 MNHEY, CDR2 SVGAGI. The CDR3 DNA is TGTGCCAGCATTCCAGACAGGAGCAATCAGCCCCAGCATTTT. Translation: CASIPDRSNQPQHF.

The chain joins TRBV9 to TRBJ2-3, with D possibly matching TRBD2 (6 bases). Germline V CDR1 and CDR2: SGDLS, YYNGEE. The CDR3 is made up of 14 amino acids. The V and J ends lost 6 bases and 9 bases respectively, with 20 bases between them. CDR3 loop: CASKPGRGDRTQYF. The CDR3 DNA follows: TGTGCCAGCAAGCCGGGACGCGGGGATCGGACGCAGTATTTT.

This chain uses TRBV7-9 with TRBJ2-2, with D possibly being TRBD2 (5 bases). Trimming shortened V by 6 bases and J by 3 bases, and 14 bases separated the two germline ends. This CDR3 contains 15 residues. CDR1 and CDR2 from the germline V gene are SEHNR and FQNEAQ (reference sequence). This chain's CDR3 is CASRQRRLDTGELFF. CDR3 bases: TGTGCCAGCAGGCAGCGGAGGCTTGACACCGGGGAGCTGTTTTTT.

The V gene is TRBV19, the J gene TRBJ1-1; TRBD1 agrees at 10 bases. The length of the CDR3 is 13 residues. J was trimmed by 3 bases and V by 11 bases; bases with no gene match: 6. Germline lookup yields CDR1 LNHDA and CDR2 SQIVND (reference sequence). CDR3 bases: TGTGCCTGCCGGGACAGGGGAGACACTGAAGCTTTCTTT. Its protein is CACRDRGDTEAFF.

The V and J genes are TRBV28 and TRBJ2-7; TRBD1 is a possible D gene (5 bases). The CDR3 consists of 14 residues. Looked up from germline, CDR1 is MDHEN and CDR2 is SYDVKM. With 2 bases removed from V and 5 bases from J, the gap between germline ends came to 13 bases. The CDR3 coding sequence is TGTGCCAGCAGTTTACTGTCAGGGAAGGACGAGCAGTACTTC. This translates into CASSLLSGKDEQYF.

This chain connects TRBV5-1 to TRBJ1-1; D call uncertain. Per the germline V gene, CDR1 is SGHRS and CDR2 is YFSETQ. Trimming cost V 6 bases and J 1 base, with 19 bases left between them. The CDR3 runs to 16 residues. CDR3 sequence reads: CASIRSGLDENTEAFF. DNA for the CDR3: TGCGCCAGCATTAGGTCGGGATTGGACGAGAACACTGAAGCTTTCTTT.

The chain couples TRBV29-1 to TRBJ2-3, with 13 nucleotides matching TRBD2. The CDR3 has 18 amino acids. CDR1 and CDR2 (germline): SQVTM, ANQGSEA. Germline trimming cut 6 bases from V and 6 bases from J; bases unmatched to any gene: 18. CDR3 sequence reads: CSVGGWTSGRVVADTQYF. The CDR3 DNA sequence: TGCAGCGTCGGGGGCTGGACTAGCGGGAGAGTGGTAGCGGATACGCAGTATTTT.

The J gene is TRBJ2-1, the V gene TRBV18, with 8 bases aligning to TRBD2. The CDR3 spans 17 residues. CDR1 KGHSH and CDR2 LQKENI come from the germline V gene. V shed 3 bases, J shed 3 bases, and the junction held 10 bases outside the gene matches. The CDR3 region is CASSPRQAGVSYNEQFF. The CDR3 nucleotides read TGTGCCAGCTCACCCCGTCAAGCGGGAGTGAGCTACAATGAGCAGTTCTTC.

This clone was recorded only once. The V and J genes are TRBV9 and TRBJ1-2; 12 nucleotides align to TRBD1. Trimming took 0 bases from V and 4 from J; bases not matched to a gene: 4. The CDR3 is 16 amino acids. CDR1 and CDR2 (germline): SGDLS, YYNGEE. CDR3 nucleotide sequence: TGTGCCAGCAGCGTAGCTTGGGACAGGGGGCTCTATGGCTACACCTTC. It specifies CASSVAWDRGLYGYTF.

The CDR3 sequence is CASEGFRETQYF. DNA for the CDR3: TGTGCCAGCGAGGGCTTTCGAGAGACCCAGTACTTC. The J gene is TRBJ2-5, the V gene TRBV2; D is perhaps TRBD2 (5 bases). The CDR3 spans 12 residues. Trimming left V 8 bases short and J 4 bases short, with 11 bases between. Germline values: CDR1 SNHLY, CDR2 FYNNEI.

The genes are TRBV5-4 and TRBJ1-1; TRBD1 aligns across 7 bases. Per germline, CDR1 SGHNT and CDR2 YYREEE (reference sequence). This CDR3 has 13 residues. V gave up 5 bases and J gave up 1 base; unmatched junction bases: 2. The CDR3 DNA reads TGTGCCAGCAGGGCAGGGGGGAACACTGAAGCTTTCTTT. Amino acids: CASRAGGNTEAFF.

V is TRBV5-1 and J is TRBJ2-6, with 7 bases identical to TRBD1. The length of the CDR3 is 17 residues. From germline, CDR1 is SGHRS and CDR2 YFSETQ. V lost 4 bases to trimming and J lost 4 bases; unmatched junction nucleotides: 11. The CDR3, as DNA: TGCGCCAGCAGCCTGGGACAGAGTCTGTCCGGGGCCAACGTCCTGACTTTC. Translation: CASSLGQSLSGANVLTF.

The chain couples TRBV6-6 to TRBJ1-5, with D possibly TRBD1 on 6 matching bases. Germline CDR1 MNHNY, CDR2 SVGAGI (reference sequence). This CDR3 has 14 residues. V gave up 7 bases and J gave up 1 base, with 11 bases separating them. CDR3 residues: CASIPDRSNQPQHF. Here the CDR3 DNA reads TGTGCCAGCATTCCAGACAGGAGCAATCAGCCCCAGCATTTT.

The CDR3 spells CASSLGQGNTEAFF. CDR3 bases: TGTGCCAGTAGTTTGGGACAGGGGAACACTGAAGCTTTCTTT. The V gene is TRBV19, the J gene TRBJ1-1, with 9 nucleotides matching TRBD1. V was pared by 5 bases and J by 1 base, with 2 bases of the junction left unmatched. CDR1 is LNHDA and CDR2 is SQIVND in the germline V gene (reference sequence). This CDR3 contains 14 residues.

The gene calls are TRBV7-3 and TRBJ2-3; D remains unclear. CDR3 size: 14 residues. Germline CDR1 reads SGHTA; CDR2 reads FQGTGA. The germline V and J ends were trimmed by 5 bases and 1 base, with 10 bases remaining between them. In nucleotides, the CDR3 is TGTGCCAGCAGCACCTCGCCGGGCACAGATACGCAGTATTTT. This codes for CASSTSPGTDTQYF.

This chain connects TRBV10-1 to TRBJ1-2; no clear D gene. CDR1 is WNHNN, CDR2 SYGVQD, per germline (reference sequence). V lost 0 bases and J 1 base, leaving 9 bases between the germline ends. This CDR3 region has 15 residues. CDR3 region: CASSESGQDNYGYTF. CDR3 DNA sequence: TGCGCCAGCAGTGAGTCCGGCCAGGATAACTATGGCTACACCTTC.

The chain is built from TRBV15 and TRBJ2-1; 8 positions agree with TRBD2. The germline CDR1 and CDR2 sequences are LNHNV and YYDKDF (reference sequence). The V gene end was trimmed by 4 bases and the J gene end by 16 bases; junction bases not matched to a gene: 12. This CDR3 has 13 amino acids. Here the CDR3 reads CATSTSSGTRGFF. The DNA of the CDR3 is TGTGCCACCAGCACGAGTAGCGGGACTAGAGGATTCTTC. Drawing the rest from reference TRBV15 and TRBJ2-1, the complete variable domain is DAMVIQNPRYQVTQFGKPVTLSCSQTLNHNVMYWYQQKSSQAPKLLFHYYDKDFNNEADTPDNFQSRRPNTSFCFLDIRSPGLGDTAMYLCATSTSSGTRGFFGPGTRLTVL.

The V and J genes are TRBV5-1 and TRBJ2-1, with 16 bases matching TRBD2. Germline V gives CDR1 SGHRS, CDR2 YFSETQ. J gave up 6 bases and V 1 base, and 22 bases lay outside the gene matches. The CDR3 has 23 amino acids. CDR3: CASSLSVRFSGTSGRAGFNEQFF. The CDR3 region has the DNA TGCGCCAGCAGCTTGTCAGTCAGATTCTCCGGGACTAGCGGGAGGGCCGGTTTCAATGAGCAGTTCTTC.

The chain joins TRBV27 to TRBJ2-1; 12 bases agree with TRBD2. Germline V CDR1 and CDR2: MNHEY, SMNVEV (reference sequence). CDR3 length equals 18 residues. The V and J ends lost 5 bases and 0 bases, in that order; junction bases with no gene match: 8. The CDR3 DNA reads TGTGCCAGCAGTACGACTAGCGGGAGAGCCCACTCCTACAATGAGCAGTTCTTC. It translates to CASSTTSGRAHSYNEQFF.

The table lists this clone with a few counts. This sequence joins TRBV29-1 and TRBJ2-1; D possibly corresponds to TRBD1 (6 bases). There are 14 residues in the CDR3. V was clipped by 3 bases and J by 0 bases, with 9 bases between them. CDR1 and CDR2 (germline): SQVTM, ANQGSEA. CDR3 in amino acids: CSVDQGGSYNEQFF. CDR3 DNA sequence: TGCAGCGTTGATCAAGGGGGCTCCTACAATGAGCAGTTCTTC.

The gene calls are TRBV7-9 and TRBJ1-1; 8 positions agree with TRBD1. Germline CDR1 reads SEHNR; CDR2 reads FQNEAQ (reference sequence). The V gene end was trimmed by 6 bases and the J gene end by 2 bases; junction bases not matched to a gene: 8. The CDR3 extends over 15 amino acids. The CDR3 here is CASRRATGENTEAFF. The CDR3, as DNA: TGTGCCAGCAGAAGAGCGACAGGGGAAAACACTGAAGCTTTCTTT.

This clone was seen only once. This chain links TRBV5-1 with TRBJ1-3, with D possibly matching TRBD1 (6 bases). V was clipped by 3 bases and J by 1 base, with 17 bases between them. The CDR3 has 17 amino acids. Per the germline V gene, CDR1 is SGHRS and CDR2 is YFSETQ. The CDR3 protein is CASSSQGGGLSGNTIYF. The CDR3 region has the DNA TGCGCCAGCAGCTCCCAAGGGGGGGGGCTATCTGGAAACACCATATATTTT.

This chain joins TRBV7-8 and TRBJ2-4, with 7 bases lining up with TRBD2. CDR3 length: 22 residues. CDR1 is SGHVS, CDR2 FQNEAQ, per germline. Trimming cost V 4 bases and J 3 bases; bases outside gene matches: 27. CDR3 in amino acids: CASSSPSSAQLRGVSVKNIQYF. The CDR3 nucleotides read TGTGCCAGCAGCTCCCCCTCCAGCGCCCAACTTCGGGGGGTTTCAGTCAAAAACATTCAGTACTTC.

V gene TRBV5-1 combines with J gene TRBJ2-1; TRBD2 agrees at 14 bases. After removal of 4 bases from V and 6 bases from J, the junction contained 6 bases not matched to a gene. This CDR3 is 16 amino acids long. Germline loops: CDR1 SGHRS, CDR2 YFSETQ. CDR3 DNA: TGCGCCAGCAGCCCCCCGGGACTAGCGGGAGCCAATGAGCAGTTCTTC. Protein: CASSPPGLAGANEQFF.

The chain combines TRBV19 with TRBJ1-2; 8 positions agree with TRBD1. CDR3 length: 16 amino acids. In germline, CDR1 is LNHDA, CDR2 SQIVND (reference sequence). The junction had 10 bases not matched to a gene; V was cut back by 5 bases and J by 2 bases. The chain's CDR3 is CASSPWAGGRNYGYTF. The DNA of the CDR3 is TGTGCCAGTAGTCCCTGGGCAGGGGGCAGGAACTATGGCTACACCTTC.

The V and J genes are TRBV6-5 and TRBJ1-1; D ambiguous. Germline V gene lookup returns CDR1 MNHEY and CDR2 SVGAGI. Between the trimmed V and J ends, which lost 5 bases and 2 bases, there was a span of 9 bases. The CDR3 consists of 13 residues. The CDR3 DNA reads TGTGCCAGCAGTAGAAGCAAAAACACTGAAGCTTTCTTT. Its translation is CASSRSKNTEAFF.

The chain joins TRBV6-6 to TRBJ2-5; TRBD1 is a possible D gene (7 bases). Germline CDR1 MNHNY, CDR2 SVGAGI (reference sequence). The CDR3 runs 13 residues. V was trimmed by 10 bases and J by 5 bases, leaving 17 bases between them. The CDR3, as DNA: TGTGCCACCGCCAGGGGGACTGGGGAGACCCAGTACTTC. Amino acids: CATARGTGETQYF.

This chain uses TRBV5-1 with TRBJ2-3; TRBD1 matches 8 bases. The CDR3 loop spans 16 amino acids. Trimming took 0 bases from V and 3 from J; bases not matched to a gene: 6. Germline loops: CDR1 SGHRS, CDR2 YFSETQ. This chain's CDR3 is CASSLAGQGATDTQYF. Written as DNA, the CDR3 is TGCGCCAGCAGCTTGGCGGGCCAGGGGGCGACAGATACGCAGTATTTT.

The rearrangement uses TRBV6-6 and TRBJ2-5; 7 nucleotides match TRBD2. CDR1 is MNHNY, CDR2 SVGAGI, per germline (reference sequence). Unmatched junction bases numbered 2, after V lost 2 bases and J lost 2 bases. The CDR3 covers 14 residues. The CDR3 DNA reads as TGTGCCAGCAGTTACACTAGCGCTCAAGAGACCCAGTACTTC. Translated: CASSYTSAQETQYF.